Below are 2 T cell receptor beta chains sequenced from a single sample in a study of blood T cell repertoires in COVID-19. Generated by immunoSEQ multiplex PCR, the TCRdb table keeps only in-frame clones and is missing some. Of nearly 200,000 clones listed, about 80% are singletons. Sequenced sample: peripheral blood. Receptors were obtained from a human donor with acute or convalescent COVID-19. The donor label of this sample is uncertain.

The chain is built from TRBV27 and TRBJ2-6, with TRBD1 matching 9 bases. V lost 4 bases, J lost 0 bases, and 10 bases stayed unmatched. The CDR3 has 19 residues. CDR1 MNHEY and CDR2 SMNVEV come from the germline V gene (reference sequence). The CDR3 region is CASSSSRTGVLSGANVLTF. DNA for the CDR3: TGTGCCAGCAGTTCCTCACGGACAGGGGTCCTCTCTGGGGCCAACGTCCTGACTTTC.

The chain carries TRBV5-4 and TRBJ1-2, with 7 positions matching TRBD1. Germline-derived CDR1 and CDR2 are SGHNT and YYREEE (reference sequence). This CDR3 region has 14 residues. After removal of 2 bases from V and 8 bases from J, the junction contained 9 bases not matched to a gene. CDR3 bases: TGTGCCAGCAGCTTAGTAGGGACACAGGGGGGCTACACCTTC. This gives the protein CASSLVGTQGGYTF.